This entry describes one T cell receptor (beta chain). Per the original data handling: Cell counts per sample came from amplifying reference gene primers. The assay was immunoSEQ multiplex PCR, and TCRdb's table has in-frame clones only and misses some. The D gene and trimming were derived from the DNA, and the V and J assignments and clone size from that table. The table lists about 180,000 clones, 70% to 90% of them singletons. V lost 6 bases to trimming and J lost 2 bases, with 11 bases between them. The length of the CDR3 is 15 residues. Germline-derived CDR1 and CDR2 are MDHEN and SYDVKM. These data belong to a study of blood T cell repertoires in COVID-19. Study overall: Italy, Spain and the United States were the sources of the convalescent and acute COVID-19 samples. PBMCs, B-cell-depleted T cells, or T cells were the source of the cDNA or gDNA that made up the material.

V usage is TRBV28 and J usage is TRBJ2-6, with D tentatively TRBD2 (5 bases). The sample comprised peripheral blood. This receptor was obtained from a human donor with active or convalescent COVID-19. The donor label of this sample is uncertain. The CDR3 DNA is TGTGCCAGCAGGGTATGGGGAGCTGGGGCCAACGTCCTGACTTTC. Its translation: CASRVWGAGANVLTF. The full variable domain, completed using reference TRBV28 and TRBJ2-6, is DVKVTQSSRYLVKRTGEKVFLECVQDMDHENMFWYRQDPGLGLRLIYFSYDVKMKEKGDIPEGYSVSREKKERFSLILESASTNQTSMYLCASRVWGAGANVLTFGAGSRLTVL.